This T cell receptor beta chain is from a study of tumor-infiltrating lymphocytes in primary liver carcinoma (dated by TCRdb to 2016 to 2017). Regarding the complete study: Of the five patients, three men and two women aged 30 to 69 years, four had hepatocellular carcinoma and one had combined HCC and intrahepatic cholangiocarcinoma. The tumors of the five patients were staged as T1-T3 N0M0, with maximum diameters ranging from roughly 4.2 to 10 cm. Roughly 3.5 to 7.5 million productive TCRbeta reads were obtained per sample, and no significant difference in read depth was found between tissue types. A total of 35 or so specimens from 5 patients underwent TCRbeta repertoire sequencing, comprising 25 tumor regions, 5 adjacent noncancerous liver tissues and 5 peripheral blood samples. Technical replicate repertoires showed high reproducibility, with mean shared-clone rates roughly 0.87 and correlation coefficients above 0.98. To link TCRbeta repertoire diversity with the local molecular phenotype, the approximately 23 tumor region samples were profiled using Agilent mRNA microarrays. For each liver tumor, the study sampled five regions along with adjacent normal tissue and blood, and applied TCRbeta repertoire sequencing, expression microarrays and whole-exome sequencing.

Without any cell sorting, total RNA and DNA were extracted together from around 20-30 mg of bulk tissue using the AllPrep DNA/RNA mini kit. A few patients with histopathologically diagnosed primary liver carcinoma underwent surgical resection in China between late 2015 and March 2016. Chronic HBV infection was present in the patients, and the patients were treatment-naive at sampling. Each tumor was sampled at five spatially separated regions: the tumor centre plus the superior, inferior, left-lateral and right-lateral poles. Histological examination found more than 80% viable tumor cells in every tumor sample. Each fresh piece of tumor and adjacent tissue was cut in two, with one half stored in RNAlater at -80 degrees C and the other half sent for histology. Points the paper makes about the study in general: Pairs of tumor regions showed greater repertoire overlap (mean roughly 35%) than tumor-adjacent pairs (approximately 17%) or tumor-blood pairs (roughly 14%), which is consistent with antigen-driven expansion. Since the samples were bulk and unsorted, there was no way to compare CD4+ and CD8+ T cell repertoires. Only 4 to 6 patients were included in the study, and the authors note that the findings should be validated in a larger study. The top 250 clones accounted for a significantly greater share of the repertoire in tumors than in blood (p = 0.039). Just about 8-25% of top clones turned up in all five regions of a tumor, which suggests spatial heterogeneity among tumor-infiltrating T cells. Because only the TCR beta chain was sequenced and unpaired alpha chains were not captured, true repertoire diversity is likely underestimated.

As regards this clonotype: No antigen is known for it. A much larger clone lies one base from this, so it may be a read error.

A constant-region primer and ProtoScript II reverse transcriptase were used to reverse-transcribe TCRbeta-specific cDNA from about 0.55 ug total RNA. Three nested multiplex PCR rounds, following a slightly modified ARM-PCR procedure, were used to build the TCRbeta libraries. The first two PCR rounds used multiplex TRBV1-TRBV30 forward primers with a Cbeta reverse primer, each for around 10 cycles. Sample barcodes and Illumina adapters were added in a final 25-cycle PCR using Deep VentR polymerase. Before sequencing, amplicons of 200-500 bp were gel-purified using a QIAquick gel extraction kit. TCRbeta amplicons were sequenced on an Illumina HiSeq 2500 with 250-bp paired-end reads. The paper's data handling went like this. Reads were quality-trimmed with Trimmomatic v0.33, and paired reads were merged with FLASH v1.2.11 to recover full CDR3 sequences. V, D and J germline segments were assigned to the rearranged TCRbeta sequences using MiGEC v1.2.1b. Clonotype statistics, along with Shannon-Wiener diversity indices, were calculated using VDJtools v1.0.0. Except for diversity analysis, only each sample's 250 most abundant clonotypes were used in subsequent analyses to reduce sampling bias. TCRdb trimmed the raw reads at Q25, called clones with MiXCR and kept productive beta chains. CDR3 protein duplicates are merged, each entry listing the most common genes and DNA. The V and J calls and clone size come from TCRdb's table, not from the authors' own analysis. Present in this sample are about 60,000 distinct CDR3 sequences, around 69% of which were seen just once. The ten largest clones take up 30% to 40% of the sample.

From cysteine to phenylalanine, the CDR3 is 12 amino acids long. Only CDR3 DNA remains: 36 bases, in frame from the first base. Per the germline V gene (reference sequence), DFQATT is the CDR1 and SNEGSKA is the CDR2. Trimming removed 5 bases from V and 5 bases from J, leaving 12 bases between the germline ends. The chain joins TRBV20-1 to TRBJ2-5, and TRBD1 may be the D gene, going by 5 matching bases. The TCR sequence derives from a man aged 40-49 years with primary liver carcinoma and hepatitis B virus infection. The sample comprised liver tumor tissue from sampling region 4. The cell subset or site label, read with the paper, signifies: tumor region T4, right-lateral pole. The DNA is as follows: TGCAGTGCTCGTCAAGGGGCCGAGACCCAGTACTTC. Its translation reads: CSARQGAETQYF.